Detailed here is one T cell receptor (beta chain). The target antigen is unknown. Researchers ran the PCR with 60 Vbeta and 13 Jbeta primers. Per the study methods: Later, tens of millions of unique TCR beta chains were counted in an analysis, and some 10 million of them were shared. Here immunoSEQ multiplex PCR was the method, and the copy in TCRdb shows in-frame clones only, minus some. V and J calls and clone size are given by that table; D and trimming were obtained from the DNA. The sample totals over 120,000 clones. The data were taken from a study of cytomegalovirus exposure and HLA in healthy donors. Findings and limits, study-wide: A later look showed TCR association rates differing by HLA locus, highest for DRB1 and lowest for HLA-C. The number of N-insertions in an Asian-associated ancestry cluster was reportedly below the 666-donor mean in a later analysis. An analysis was carried out at a later point. It showed that HLA-associated TCR beta chains were more clonally expanded than equally common non-associated chains.

Germline CDR1 reads MNHEY; CDR2 reads SMNVEV (reference sequence). Trimming took 7 bases from V and 1 from J; bases not matched to a gene: 3. The CDR3 is 15 residues long. Material for sequencing was PBMCs. V gene TRBV27 combines with J gene TRBJ2-1; the match to TRBD2 covers 11 bases. This receptor was identified in a male donor in good health and CMV-seronegative. The CDR3 DNA is TGTGCCAGCAAACTAGCGGGGGAATCCTACAATGAGCAGTTCTTC. Residues: CASKLAGESYNEQFF.